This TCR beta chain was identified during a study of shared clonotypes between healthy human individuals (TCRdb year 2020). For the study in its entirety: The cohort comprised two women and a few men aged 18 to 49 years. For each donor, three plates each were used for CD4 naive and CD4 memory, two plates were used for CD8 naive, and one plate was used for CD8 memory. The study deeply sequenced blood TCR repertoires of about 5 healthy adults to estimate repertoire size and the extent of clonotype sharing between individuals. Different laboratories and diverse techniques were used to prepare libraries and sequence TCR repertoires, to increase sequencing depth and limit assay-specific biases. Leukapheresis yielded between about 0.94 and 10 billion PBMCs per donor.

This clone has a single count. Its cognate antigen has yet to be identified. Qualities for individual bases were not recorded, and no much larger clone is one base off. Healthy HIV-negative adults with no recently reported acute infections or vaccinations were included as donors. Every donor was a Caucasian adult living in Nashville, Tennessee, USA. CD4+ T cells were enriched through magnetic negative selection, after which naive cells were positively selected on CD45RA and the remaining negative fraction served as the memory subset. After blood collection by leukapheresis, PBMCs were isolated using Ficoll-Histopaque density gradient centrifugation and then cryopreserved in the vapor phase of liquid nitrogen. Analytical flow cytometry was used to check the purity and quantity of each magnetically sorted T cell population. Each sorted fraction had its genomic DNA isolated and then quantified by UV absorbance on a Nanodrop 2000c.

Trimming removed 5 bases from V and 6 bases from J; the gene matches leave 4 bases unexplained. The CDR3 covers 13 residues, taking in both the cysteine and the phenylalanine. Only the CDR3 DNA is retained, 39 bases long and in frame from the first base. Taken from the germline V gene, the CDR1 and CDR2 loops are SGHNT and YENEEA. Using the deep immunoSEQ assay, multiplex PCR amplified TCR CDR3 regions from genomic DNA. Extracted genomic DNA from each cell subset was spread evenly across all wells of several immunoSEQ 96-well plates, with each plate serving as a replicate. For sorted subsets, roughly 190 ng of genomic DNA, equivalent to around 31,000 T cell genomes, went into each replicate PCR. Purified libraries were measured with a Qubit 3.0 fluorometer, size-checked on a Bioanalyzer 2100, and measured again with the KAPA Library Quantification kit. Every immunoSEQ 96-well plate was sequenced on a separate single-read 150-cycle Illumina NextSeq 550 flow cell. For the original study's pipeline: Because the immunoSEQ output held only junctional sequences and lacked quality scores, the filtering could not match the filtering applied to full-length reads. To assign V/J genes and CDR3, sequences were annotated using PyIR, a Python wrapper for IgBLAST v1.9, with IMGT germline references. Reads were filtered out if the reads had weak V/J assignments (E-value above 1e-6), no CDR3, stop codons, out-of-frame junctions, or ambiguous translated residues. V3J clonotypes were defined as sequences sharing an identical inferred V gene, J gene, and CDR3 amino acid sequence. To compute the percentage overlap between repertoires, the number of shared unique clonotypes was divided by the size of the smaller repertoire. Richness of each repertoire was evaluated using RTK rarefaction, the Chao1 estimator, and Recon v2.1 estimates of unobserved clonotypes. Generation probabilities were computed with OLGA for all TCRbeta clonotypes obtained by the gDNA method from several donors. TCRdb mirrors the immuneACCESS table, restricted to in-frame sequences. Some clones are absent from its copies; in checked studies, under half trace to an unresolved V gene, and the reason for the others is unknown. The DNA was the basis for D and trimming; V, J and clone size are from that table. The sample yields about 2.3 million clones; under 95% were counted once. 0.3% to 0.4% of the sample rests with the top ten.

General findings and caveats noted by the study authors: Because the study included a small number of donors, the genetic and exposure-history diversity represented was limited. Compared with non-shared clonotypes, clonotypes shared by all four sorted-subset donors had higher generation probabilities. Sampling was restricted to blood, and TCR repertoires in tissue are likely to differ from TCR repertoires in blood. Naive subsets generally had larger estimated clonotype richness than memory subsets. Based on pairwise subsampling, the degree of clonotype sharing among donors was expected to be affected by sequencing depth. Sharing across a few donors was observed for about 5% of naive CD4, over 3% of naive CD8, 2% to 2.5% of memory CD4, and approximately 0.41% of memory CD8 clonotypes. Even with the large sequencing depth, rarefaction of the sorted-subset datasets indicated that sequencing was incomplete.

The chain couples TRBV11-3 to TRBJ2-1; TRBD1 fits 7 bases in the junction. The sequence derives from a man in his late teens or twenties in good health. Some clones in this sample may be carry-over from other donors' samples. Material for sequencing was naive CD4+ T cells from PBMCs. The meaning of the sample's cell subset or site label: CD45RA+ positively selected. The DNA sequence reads TGTGCCAGCAGCGACAGGGTGGGCAATGAGCAGTTCTTC. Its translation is CASSDRVGNEQFF. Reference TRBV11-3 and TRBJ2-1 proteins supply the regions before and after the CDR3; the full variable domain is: EAGVVQSPRYKIIEKKQPVAFWCNPISGHNTLYWYLQNLGQGPELLIRYENEEAVDDSQLPKDRFSAERLKGVDSTLKIQPAELGDSAVYLCASSDRVGNEQFFGPGTRLTVL.